This T cell receptor beta chain was obtained from a study of T cell repertoires in cytomegalovirus infection. Study-level information: Well-studied HLA-B-restricted epitopes and recently identified HLA-C-restricted epitopes of CMV were both used in the study. Public TCR beta signatures marked donors with CMV infection and the matching HLA. General study points: The response measured ex vivo was dominated by TCR beta clonotypes (HLA-C-restricted and CMV-specific). Summed public TCR beta family frequency identified CMV carriers bearing the relevant HLA.

Concerning this clonotype itself: Its antigen remains unknown.

TCRdb re-analysed the reads in MiXCR, keeping a single row per CDR3 protein. The data show approximately 1,000,000 distinct CDR3 sequences, around 30% seen once. This TCR derives from a human donor in good health (CMV status not recorded). Some clones in this sample may be carry-over from other donors' samples. The specimen comprised cultured CD8+ T cells from PBMCs, sampled from culture after CMV antigen stimulation.

CDR3 sequence: CASSQREQGSLVSGYTF. The CDR3 region has the DNA TGTGCCAGCAGTCAGAGGGAACAGGGTTCTTTGGTCTCTGGCTACACCTTC. The chain joins TRBV6-2 or TRBV6-3 to TRBJ1-2; possibly TRBD1 for D (6 bases). This CDR3 is built from 17 residues. The ends were cut back, 5 bases at V and 7 bases at J, with 26 bases in the middle. The germline gives CDR1 MNHEY, CDR2 SVGEGT.